This T cell receptor beta chain was identified in a study of shared clonotypes between healthy human individuals. The germline V and J ends were trimmed by 0 bases and 0 bases, with 5 bases remaining between them. The length of the CDR3 is 13 residues. Germline V gene lookup returns CDR1 GTSNPN and CDR2 SVGIG (reference sequence). CD45RO-negative cells were positively selected for CCR7, leaving out terminally differentiated effector memory CD45RA+ cells. Study-level results: As a rule, naive subsets had a larger estimated richness than memory subsets.

Assay runs were performed at deep level. Profiled with immunoSEQ multiplex PCR; TCRdb holds only in-frame clones, not every one. This table has some 2,000,000 clones, over 85% appearing once. To note about this clone: Its antigen remains unidentified.

The clonotype originates from a man aged 18 to 29 in good health. Sequencing was performed on naive CD8+ T cells sorted from blood. The rearrangement joins TRBV30 to TRBJ1-1; D uncertain. The CDR3 DNA reads TGTGCCTGGAGTGTACACATGAACACTGAAGCTTTCTTT. This encodes CAWSVHMNTEAFF.